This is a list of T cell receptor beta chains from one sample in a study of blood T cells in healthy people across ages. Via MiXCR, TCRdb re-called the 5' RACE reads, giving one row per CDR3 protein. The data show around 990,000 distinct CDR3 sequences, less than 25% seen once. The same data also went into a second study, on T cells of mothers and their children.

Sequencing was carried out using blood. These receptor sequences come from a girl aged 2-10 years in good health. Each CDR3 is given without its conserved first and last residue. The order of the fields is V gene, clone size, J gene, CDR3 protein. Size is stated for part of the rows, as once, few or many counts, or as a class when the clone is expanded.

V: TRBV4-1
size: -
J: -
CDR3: ASSQEAPGGYEQY

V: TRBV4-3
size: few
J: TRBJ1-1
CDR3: ASSLSRQLNTEAF

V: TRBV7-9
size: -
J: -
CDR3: ASSPTPGQATYEQY

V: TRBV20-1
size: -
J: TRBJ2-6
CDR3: SAVRVSGANVLT

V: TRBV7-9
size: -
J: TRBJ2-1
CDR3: ASTPGGDKSNEQF

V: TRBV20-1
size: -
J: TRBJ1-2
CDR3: SARDWIAYGYT

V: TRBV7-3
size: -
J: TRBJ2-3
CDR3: ASSPNGAGVDAQY

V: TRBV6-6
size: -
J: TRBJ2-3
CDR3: ASSGGLSTQY

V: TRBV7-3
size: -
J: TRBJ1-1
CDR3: ASSVTWNTEAF

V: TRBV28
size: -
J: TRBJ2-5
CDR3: ASSWATKRREETQY

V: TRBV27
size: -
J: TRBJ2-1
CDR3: ASAGEGAPYNEQF

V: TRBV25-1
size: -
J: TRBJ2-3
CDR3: ASSEFGTGMSTDTQY

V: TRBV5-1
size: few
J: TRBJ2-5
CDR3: ASGLAVQQETQY

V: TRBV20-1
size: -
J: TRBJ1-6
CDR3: SARAQQGSYSPLH

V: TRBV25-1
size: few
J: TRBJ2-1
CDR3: ASSETPQGHNEQF